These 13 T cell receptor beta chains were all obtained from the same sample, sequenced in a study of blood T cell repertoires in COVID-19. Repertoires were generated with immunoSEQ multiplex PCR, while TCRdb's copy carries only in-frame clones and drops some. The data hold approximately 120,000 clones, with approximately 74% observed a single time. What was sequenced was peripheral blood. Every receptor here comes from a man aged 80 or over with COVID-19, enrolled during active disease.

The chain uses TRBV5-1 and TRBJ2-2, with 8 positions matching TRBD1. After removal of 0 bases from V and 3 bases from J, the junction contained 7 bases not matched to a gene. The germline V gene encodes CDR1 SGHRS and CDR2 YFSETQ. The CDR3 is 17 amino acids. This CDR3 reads CASSLDGRGQDTGELFF. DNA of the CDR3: TGCGCCAGCAGCTTGGATGGCAGGGGGCAGGACACCGGGGAGCTGTTTTTT.

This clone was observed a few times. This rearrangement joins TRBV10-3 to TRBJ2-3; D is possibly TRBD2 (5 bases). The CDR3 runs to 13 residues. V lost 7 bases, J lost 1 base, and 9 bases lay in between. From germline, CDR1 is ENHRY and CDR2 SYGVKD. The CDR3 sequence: CAINELGTDTQYF. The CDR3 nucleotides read TGTGCCATCAACGAACTAGGCACAGATACGCAGTATTTT.

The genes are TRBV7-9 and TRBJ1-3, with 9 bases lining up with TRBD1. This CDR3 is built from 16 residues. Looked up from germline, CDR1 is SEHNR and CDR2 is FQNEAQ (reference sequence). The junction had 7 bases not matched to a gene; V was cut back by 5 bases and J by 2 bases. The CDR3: CASSEGTGRAGNTIYF. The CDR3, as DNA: TGTGCCAGCAGCGAAGGGACAGGGAGAGCTGGAAACACCATATATTTT.

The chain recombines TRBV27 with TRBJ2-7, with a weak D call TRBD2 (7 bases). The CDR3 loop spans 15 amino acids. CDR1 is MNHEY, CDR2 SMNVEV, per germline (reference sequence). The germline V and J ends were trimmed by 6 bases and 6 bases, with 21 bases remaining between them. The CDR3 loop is CASSQGRGRAVEQYF. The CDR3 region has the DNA TGTGCCAGCAGCCAGGGGAGGGGGAGGGCCGTCGAGCAGTACTTC.

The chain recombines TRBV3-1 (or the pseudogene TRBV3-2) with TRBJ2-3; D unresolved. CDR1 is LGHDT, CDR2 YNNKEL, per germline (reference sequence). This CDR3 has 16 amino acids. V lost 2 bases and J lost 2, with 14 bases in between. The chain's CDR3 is CASSQTPRPNTDTQYF. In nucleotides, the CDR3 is TGTGCCAGCAGCCAAACCCCTAGACCCAACACAGATACGCAGTATTTT.

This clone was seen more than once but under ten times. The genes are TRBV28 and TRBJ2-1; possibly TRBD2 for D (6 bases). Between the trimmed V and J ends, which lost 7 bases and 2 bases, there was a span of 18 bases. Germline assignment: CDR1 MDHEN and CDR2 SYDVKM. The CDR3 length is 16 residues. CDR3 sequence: CASIKRSGVAYNEQFF. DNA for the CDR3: TGTGCCAGCATTAAACGGTCGGGGGTGGCCTACAATGAGCAGTTCTTC.

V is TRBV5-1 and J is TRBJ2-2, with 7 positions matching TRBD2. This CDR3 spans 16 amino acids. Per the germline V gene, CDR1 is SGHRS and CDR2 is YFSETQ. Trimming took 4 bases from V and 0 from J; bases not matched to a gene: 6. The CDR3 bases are TGCGCCAGCAGCCTCCTAGCGGAAACGAACACCGGGGAGCTGTTTTTT. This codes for CASSLLAETNTGELFF. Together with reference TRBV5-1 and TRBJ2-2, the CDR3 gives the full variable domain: KAGVTQTPRYLIKTRGQQVTLSCSPISGHRSVSWYQQTPGQGLQFLFEYFSETQRNKGNFPGRFSGRQFSNSRSEMNVSTLELGDSALYLCASSLLAETNTGELFFGEGSRLTVL.

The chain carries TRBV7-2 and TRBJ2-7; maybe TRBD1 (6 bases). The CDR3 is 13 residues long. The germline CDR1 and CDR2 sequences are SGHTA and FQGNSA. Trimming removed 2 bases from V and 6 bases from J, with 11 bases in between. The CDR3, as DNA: TGTGCCAGCAGCTTATGGACAGAGGGCGAGCAGTACTTC. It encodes CASSLWTEGEQYF. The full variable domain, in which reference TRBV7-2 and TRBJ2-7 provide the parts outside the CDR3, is GAGVSQSPSNKVTEKGKDVELRCDPISGHTALYWYRQSLGQGLEFLIYFQGNSAPDKSGLPSDRFSAERTGGSVSTLTIQRTQQEDSAVYLCASSLWTEGEQYFGPGTRLTVT.

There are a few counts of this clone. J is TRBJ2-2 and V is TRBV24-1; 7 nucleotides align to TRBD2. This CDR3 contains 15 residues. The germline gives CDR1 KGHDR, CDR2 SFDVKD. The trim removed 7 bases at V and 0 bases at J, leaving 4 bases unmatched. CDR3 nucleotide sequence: TGTGCCACCAGGGGGGGGTTAGCGAACACCGGGGAGCTGTTTTTT. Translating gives CATRGGLANTGELFF.

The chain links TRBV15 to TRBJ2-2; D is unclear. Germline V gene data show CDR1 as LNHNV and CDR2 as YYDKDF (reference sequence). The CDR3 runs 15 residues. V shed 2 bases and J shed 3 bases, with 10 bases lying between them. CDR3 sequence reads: CATSRRFPDTGELFF. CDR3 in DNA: TGTGCCACCAGCAGACGATTCCCAGACACCGGGGAGCTGTTTTTT.

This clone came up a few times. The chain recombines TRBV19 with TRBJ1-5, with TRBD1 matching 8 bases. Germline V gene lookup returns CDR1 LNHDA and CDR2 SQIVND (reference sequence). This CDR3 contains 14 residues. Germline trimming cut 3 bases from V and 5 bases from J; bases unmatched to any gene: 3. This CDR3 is CASSIRRGHQPQHF. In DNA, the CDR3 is TGTGCCAGTAGTATTCGCAGGGGGCATCAGCCCCAGCATTTT.

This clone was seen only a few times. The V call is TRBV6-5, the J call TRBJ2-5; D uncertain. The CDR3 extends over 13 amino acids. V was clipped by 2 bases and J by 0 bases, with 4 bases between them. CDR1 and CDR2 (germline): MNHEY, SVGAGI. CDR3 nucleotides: TGTGCCAGCAGTTACGGCTACCAAGAGACCCAGTACTTC. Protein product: CASSYGYQETQYF.

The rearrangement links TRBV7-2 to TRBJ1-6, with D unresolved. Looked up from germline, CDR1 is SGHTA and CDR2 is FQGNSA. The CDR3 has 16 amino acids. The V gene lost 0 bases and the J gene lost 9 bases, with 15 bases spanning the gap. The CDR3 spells CASSLALGGSISPLHF. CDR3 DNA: TGTGCCAGCAGCTTAGCTTTAGGCGGGAGCATTTCACCCCTCCACTTT.